These 12 T cell receptor beta chains share one sample of origin, sequenced in a study of T cell changes during pregnancy in multiple sclerosis. Sequencing was performed with immunoSEQ multiplex PCR; in TCRdb, only in-frame clones are kept and a portion is missing. The sample has over 55,000 clones, 85% to 90% seen once; the top ten hold roughly 9.5%. Sequences were derived from peripheral blood, sampled after pregnancy. These receptors came from a female donor in good health, enrolled as a control in a pregnancy study.

V gene TRBV6-5 combines with J gene TRBJ1-5; TRBD1 matches 10 bases. V shed 0 bases, J shed 6 bases, and the junction held 2 bases outside the gene matches. CDR1 is MNHEY and CDR2 is SVGAGI in the germline V gene. CDR3 length: 15 residues. The CDR3 nucleotides are TGTGCCAGCAGTTACTCGGGACAGGGGAGTCAGCCCCAGCATTTT. Translating gives CASSYSGQGSQPQHF.

V and J are TRBV27 and TRBJ2-1; 11 bases match TRBD2. The junction had 9 bases not matched to a gene; V was cut back by 6 bases and J by 5 bases. CDR1 is MNHEY, CDR2 SMNVEV, per germline (reference sequence). The CDR3 runs to 16 residues. The CDR3 protein is CASSPYSGGAHNEQFF. The CDR3 nucleotides read TGTGCCAGCAGCCCATATAGCGGGGGGGCCCACAATGAGCAGTTCTTC.

This rearrangement joins TRBV5-4 to TRBJ1-1; D gene unclear. The CDR3 loop spans 12 amino acids. Trimming removed 5 bases at V and 1 base at J, with 6 bases between. CDR1 SGHNT and CDR2 YYREEE come from the germline V gene (reference sequence). The CDR3 bases are TGTGCCAGCAGTGTCGGGAACACTGAAGCTTTCTTT. Protein sequence: CASSVGNTEAFF.

V and J are TRBV4-3 and TRBJ1-5; D ambiguous. The V end was cut by 1 base, the J end by 5 bases, with 12 bases between. The germline V gene encodes CDR1 LGHNA and CDR2 YSLEER. The CDR3 runs to 15 residues. For the CDR3, the DNA is TGCGCCAGCAGCCAAGGAGGGTCGGGCGATCAGCCCCAGCATTTT. Residues: CASSQGGSGDQPQHF.

The genes are TRBV13 and TRBJ1-1, with no clear D. V gave up 1 base and J gave up 1 base, with 4 bases separating them. Germline V gene data show CDR1 as PRHDT and CDR2 as FYEKMQ (reference sequence). This CDR3 is 13 amino acids long. CDR3 sequence: CASSLERNTEAFF. The CDR3 DNA is TGTGCCAGCAGCTTAGAGAGGAACACTGAAGCTTTCTTT.

The chain is built from TRBV5-1 and TRBJ2-1; perhaps TRBD1 as D (5 bases). The CDR3 is 18 residues long. Trimming removed 0 bases at V and 1 base at J, with 17 bases between. CDR1 and CDR2 (germline): SGHRS, YFSETQ. The CDR3 is CASSLAGFGVVSYNEQFF. The DNA for the CDR3 is TGCGCCAGCAGCTTGGCAGGGTTTGGGGTGGTTTCCTACAATGAGCAGTTCTTC.

This clone was picked up one time. The CDR3 sequence is CASSDTYRMQETQYF. The CDR3, as DNA: TGTGCCAGCAGTGATACTTACAGGATGCAAGAGACCCAGTACTTC. V and J are TRBV25-1 and TRBJ2-5; the D gene is possibly TRBD1 (5 bases). CDR1 is MGHDK, CDR2 SYGVNS, per germline. The CDR3 totals 15 residues. Trimming cost V 3 bases and J 2 bases, with 13 bases left between them. The full variable domain, rest sourced from reference TRBV25-1 and TRBJ2-5, is EADIYQTPRYLVIGTGKKITLECSQTMGHDKMYWYQQDPGMELHLIHYSYGVNSTEKGDLSSESTVSRIRTEHFPLTLESARPSHTSQYLCASSDTYRMQETQYFGPGTRLLVL.

The CDR3 is CASSFLSGGGYSSTDTQYF. As DNA, the CDR3 is TGTGCCAGCAGCTTCCTTAGCGGGGGGGGATATTCTAGCACAGATACGCAGTATTTT. The chain joins TRBV5-6 to TRBJ2-3, with TRBD2 identical over 11 bases. This CDR3 is 19 amino acids long. V trimming: 2 bases; J trimming: 0 bases; junction bases outside the gene matches: 11. CDR1 SGHDT and CDR2 YYEEEE come from the germline V gene.

This sequence joins TRBV7-2 and TRBJ1-3, with 7 nucleotides matching TRBD1. Per the germline V gene, CDR1 is SGHTA and CDR2 is FQGNSA. The length of the CDR3 is 14 residues. J was trimmed by 4 bases and V by 1 base; bases with no gene match: 1. DNA for the CDR3: TGTGCCAGCAGCTTAGGAGGGGGCGGAAACACCATATATTTT. Protein product: CASSLGGGGNTIYF.

This clone appeared once. The genes are TRBV6-1 and TRBJ1-4; D call uncertain. This CDR3 comprises 15 residues. The ends were cut back, 1 base at V and 2 bases at J, with 8 bases in the middle. In germline, CDR1 is MNHNS, CDR2 SASEGT. The CDR3 loop is CASSEGGRTNEKLFF. The CDR3 bases are TGTGCCAGCAGTGAAGGAGGGCGTACTAATGAAAAACTGTTTTTT.

Only a few counts were recorded for this clone. The chain links TRBV30 to TRBJ1-1; perhaps TRBD1 as D (5 bases). Germline V CDR1 and CDR2: GTSNPN, SVGIG (reference sequence). The CDR3 length is 13 residues. Trimming took off 3 bases at V and 5 bases at J, with 13 bases between the two ends. The chain's CDR3 is CAWSPGWGTEAFF. The DNA for the CDR3 is TGTGCCTGGAGCCCAGGGTGGGGAACTGAAGCTTTCTTT.

The chain links TRBV6-5 to TRBJ1-4; D is uncertain. This CDR3 has 13 amino acids. Deletions cut 6 bases from V and 5 bases from J, with 10 bases between. Germline assignment: CDR1 MNHEY and CDR2 SVGAGI. DNA for the CDR3: TGTGCCAGCAGAGGAGGTCCGAATGAAAAACTGTTTTTT. Translated: CASRGGPNEKLFF.